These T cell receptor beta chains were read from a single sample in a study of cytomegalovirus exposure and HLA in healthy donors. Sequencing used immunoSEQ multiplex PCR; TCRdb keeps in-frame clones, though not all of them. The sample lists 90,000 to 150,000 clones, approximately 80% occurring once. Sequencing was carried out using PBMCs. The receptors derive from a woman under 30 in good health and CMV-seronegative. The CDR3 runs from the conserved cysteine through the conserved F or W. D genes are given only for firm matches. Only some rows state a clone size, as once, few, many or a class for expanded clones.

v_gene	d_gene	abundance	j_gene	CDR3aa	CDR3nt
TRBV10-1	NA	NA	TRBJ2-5	CASQGAIGTQYF	TGCGCCAGCCAAGGAGCGATCGGGACCCAGTACTTC
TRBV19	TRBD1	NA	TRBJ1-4	CASRLGTGREKLFF	TGTGCCAGTAGACTCGGGACAGGGAGAGAAAAACTGTTTTTT
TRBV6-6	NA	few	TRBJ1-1	CASSYGGNTEAFF	TGTGCCAGCAGTTACGGCGGGAACACTGAAGCTTTCTTT
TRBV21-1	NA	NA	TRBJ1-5	CASSRAGGESNQPQHF	TGTGCCAGCAGCAGGGCCGGGGGGGAAAGCAATCAGCCCCAGCATTTT
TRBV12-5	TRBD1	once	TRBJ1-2	CASGLWTGESYGYTF	TGTGCTAGTGGTTTGTGGACAGGGGAAAGCTATGGCTACACCTTC
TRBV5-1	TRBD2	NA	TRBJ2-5	CASSRGGVQETQYF	TGCGCCAGCAGCCGCGGGGGGGTCCAAGAGACCCAGTACTTC
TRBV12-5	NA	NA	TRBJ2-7	CASGFGSSYEQYF	TGTGCTAGTGGTTTTGGCAGCTCCTACGAGCAGTACTTC
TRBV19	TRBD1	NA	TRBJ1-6	CASSIGQGLNSPLHF	TGTGCCAGTAGTATAGGACAGGGATTAAATTCACCCCTCCACTTT
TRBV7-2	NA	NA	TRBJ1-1	CASSPDTNTEAFF	TGTGCCAGCAGCCCGGACACGAACACTGAAGCTTTCTTT
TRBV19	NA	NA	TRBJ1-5	CASSIWKGLNQPQHF	TGTGCCAGTAGTATCTGGAAGGGACTCAATCAGCCCCAGCATTTT
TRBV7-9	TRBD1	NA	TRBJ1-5	CASSSDRGNQPQHF	TGTGCCAGCAGTTCTGACAGGGGCAATCAGCCCCAGCATTTT
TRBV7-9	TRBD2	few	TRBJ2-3	CATLTSGGSTDTQYF	TGTGCCACCCTGACTAGCGGGGGCTCCACAGATACGCAGTATTTT
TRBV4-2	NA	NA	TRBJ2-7	CASSQSSGLTYEQYF	TGTGCCAGCAGCCAATCCAGCGGTTTAACCTACGAGCAGTACTTC
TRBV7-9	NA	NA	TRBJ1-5	CASSVAENQPQHF	TGTGCCAGCAGCGTAGCTGAGAATCAGCCCCAGCATTTT
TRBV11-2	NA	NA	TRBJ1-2	CASSLGRQANYGYTF	TGTGCCAGCAGCTTAGGACGACAGGCTAACTATGGCTACACCTTC
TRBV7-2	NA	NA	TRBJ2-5	CASSFGRGDFQETQYF	TGTGCCAGCAGCTTTGGGAGGGGGGACTTCCAAGAGACCCAGTACTTC
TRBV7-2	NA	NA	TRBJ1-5	CASSLEVGARNQPQHF	TGTGCCAGCAGCTTAGAAGTAGGGGCGCGAAATCAGCCCCAGCATTTT
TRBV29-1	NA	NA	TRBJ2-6	CSVLSGANVLTF	TGCAGCGTACTCTCTGGGGCCAACGTCCTGACTTTC
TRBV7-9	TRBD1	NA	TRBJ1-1	CASSPRQGKFAEAFF	TGTGCCAGCAGCCCGCGACAGGGTAAGTTCGCTGAAGCTTTCTTT
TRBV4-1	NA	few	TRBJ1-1	CASSQAPGANTEAFF	TGCGCCAGCAGCCAAGCTCCAGGGGCGAACACTGAAGCTTTCTTT
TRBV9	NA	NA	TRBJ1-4	CASSSNQGEKLFF	TGTGCCAGCAGCTCCAATCAGGGGGAAAAACTGTTTTTT
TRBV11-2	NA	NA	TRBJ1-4	CASGSAGLNEKLFF	TGTGCCAGCGGTTCGGCAGGGCTGAATGAAAAACTGTTTTTT
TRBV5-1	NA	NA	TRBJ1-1	CASSLETGSKAFF	TGCGCCAGCAGCTTGGAGACGGGATCTAAAGCTTTCTTT
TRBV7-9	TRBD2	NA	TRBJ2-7	CASSPPGGGSYEQYF	TGTGCCAGCAGCCCCCCCGGGGGGGGCTCCTACGAGCAGTACTTC
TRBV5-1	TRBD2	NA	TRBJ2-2	CASGRGLPNTGELFF	TGCGCCAGCGGAAGGGGACTACCGAACACCGGGGAGCTGTTTTTT
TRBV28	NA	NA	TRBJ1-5	CASSRTGSNQPQHF	TGTGCCAGCAGCCGTACAGGTAGCAATCAGCCCCAGCATTTT
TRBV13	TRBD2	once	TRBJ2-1	CASSPRTSGYNEQFF	TGTGCCAGCAGCCCCCGGACTAGCGGTTACAATGAGCAGTTCTTC
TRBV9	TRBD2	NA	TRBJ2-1	CASTLTSGRYNEQFF	TGTGCCAGCACCTTGACTAGCGGCCGATACAATGAGCAGTTCTTC
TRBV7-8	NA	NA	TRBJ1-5	CASSFPPGRQPQHF	TGTGCCAGCAGCTTCCCCCCAGGGCGGCAGCCCCAGCATTTT
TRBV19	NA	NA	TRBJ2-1	CASKRRDYNEQFF	TGTGCCAGTAAGCGGCGGGACTACAATGAGCAGTTCTTC
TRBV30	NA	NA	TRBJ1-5	CAWSQGFDQPQHF	TGTGCCTGGAGTCAGGGGTTCGATCAGCCCCAGCATTTT
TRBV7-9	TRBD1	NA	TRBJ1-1	CASSFSTGDTEAFF	TGTGCCAGCAGCTTCTCGACAGGGGACACTGAAGCTTTCTTT
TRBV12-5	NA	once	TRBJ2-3	CASGPPLMRTNSTDTQYF	TGTGCTAGTGGTCCCCCCTTGATGCGGACAAATAGCACAGATACGCAGTATTTT
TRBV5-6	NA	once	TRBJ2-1	CASSYDRGNEQFF	TGTGCCAGCAGCTACGACCGCGGGAATGAGCAGTTCTTC
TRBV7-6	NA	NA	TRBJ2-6	CASSLESGSGANVLTF	TGTGCCAGCAGCTTAGAATCGGGCTCTGGGGCCAACGTCCTGACTTTC
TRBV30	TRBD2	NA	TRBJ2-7	CAWWGVWREGHSYYEQYF	TGTGCCTGGTGGGGAGTATGGCGGGAGGGCCATTCCTACTACGAGCAGTACTTC
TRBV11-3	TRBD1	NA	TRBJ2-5	CASSPGTGGSEETQYF	TGTGCCAGCAGCCCTGGGACAGGGGGCTCGGAGGAGACCCAGTACTTC
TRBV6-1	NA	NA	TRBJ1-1	CASSELLNTEAFF	TGTGCCAGCAGTGAATTATTGAACACTGAAGCTTTCTTT
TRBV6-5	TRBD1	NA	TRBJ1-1	CASRRGQVMNTEAFF	TGTGCCAGCAGACGCGGACAGGTTATGAACACTGAAGCTTTCTTT
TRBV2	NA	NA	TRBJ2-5	CASSDIMSRAGAEETQYF	TGTGCCAGCAGTGATATCATGAGTCGGGCAGGGGCAGAAGAGACCCAGTACTTC
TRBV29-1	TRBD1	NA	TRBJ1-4	CSVGTGVEKLFF	TGCAGCGTTGGGACAGGGGTCGAAAAACTGTTTTTT
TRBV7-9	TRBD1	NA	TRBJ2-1	CASSLTGSDEQFF	TGTGCCAGCAGCCTGACAGGGTCGGATGAGCAGTTCTTC
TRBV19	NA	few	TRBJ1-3	CASQIGNTIYF	TGTGCCAGCCAAATTGGAAACACCATATATTTT
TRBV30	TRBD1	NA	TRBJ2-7	CAWSDGTGYEQYF	TGTGCCTGGAGTGACGGGACAGGGTACGAGCAGTACTTC
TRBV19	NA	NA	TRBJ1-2	CASTIKGNYGYTF	TGTGCCAGTACCATCAAGGGGAACTATGGCTACACCTTC
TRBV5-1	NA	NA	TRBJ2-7	CASSLGEAQLSEQYF	TGCGCCAGCAGCTTGGGAGAGGCGCAGCTCAGCGAGCAGTACTTC